Reported below is one T cell receptor beta chain. CDR1 and CDR2 from the germline V gene are LGHDT and YNNKEL (reference sequence). The CDR3 loop spans 19 amino acids. Trimming removed 3 bases at V and 2 bases at J, with 25 bases between. RNA, at about 0.45 to 1 ug, was reverse transcribed with random hexamers. TCRdb ran MiXCR on the immunoSEQ multiplex PCR reads and lists one entry per CDR3 protein. The sample holds around 20,000 distinct CDR3 sequences, roughly 95% seen once. This entry comes from a study of CD8 T cells in Susac syndrome. The chain is built from TRBV3-1 and TRBJ1-2; TRBD1 is a possible D gene (5 bases). Sequencing was done on a sample of CD8+ T cells from PBMCs. The receptor comes from a human donor in good health. Here the CDR3 DNA reads TGTGCCAGCAGCCAGGAAAGCACGGGGAACAAGGGACGAAACTATGGCTACACCTTC. Protein sequence: CASSQESTGNKGRNYGYTF.